This T cell receptor (beta chain) was sequenced in a study of T cell repertoires in cytomegalovirus infection (dated 2019 in TCRdb). Background on the whole study: The HLA type of each donor mattered for the analysis, because public TCR beta signatures pointed to carriage of CMV infection along with the matching HLA type.

These reads were obtained on an Illumina HiSeq 1500. TCRdb trimmed public reads at Q25 via fastp, called clones via MiXCR and kept in-frame beta chains. Rows are combined by CDR3 protein, so each entry shows the most common genes and DNA. This sample gives about 310,000 distinct CDR3 sequences in total; about a sixth of them show up just once. The ten largest clonotypes hold about 12% of the sample. As encoded in the germline V gene, CDR1 is SGDLS while CDR2 is YYNGEE. Relative to germline, V is 4 bases shorter and J is 1 base shorter, with 11 bases between their ends. The CDR3 contains 14 residues, cysteine and phenylalanine counted. Only the CDR3 region is kept as DNA, spanning 42 bases read in frame from base 1. The full study reports these points: The ex vivo response was dominated by HLA-C-restricted CMV-specific TCR beta clonotypes, which also provided the single most frequent clonotype in two of eight donors. Cumulative frequency of public TCR beta family members discriminated carriers of CMV infection plus the relevant HLA type in this cohort and an independent approximately 360-donor cohort.

To note about this clonotype: Its binding antigen is unknown. Base qualities are not at hand, and no much larger clone is one base apart.

This clonotype originated in a human donor in good health (CMV status not recorded). Some clones in this sample may be carry-over from other donors' samples. The V gene is TRBV9 and the J gene is TRBJ2-5; the D gene is tentatively TRBD1 or TRBD2, each matching 5 bases. The sample consisted of PBMCs. The CDR3 reads as follows: CASSPYGAQETQYF. The DNA sequence is TGTGCCAGCAGCCCCTACGGGGCCCAAGAGACCCAGTACTTC.